This T cell receptor (beta chain) was sequenced during a study of T cell repertoires in cytomegalovirus infection (dated by TCRdb to between 2018 and 2021). For context, the study as a whole: Peptide stimulations targeted recently identified HLA-C-restricted CMV epitopes, whose presentation resists viral immunomodulation, together with well-studied HLA-B-restricted epitopes. Donor HLA type was relevant to the analysis, because carriage of CMV infection together with the matching HLA type was indicated by public TCR beta signatures. Study-level results and caveats: In both this cohort and an independent roughly 330-donor cohort, the cumulative frequency of public TCR beta family members distinguished carriers of CMV infection plus the relevant HLA type. The ex vivo response was dominated by HLA-C-restricted CMV-specific TCR beta clonotypes, and the single most frequent clonotype in two of eight donors was supplied by these HLA-C-restricted clonotypes.

The treatment or condition label, read with the paper, signifies: in vitro stimulation with specific CMV peptide epitopes to enrich CMV-specific T cells. This clonotype was counted a few times. This receptor's antigen is unknown. Per-base qualities were not stored, and no clone one base away is much larger. Sequenced on an Illumina HiSeq 1500. TCRdb passed the public sequencing reads through fastp at Q25 and MiXCR, retaining productive beta sequences. Rows with one shared CDR3 protein collapse into an entry with the most common genes and DNA. In this sample the table shows 100,000 to 150,000 distinct CDR3 sequences, about 31% of which occur a single time. The ten largest clones represent around 54% of the sample. The germline V gene (reference sequence) sets CDR1 to LNHDA and CDR2 to SQIVND. Including the terminal cysteine and phenylalanine, the CDR3 comprises 18 residues. The CDR3 DNA has 54 bases and is translated from base 1. The junction carries 14 bases between V and J, which are trimmed by 2 bases and 0 bases respectively.

The chain couples TRBV19 to TRBJ2-6, with the D gene call left open. This specimen was CD8+ T cells from cultured PBMCs, taken from culture after CMV antigen stimulation. The clonotype comes from a human donor in good health (CMV status not recorded). Some clones in this sample may be carry-over from other donors' samples. This receptor carries the CDR3 CASSIQEAAFSGANVLTF. The DNA sequence follows: TGTGCCAGTAGTATACAGGAAGCCGCGTTCTCTGGGGCCAACGTCCTGACTTTC.